This T cell receptor beta chain was profiled in a study of cytomegalovirus exposure and HLA in healthy donors. Sequencing used immunoSEQ multiplex PCR; TCRdb keeps in-frame clones, though not all of them. The sample includes about 240,000 clones, just under 90% of them seen just once. Sequencing input: PBMCs. This receptor was obtained from a man between 18 and 29 years old in good health and CMV-seronegative.

The CDR3 is CASSEAQGGEKLFF. The CDR3 bases are TGTGCCAGCAGTGAAGCGCAGGGGGGTGAAAAACTGTTTTTT. This chain links TRBV2 with TRBJ1-4, with 7 bases that match TRBD1. The CDR3 sequence is 14 residues long. The junction had 2 bases not matched to a gene; V was cut back by 0 bases and J by 7 bases. Germline-derived CDR1 and CDR2 are SNHLY and FYNNEI.